The rows below give T cell receptor beta chains drawn from one sample of a study of spatial heterogeneity in lung cancer. TCRdb used MiXCR to reprocess the 5' RACE reads, holding one entry per CDR3 protein. Of around 98,000 distinct CDR3 sequences listed, 19% are singletons. The material was PBMCs, obtained at follow-up. These receptors originate from a male donor with early-stage non-small cell lung cancer. The CDR3 runs from the conserved cysteine through the conserved F or W. D genes are given only for firm matches. Clone size is shown for a subset of rows, as once, few, many or a class of expanded clone.

V	J	D	size	CDR3	DNA
TRBV28	TRBJ2-5	TRBD1	few	CALQGTGETQYF	TGTGCCCTCCAGGGGACAGGGGAGACCCAGTACTTC
TRBV18	TRBJ1-5	TRBD1	-	CASSPDPGGIYSNQPQHF	TGTGCCAGCTCACCAGATCCAGGGGGGATTTATAGCAATCAGCCCCAGCATTTT
TRBV30	TRBJ1-6	-	-	CAWREQAGSPLHF	TGTGCCTGGAGGGAACAGGCAGGGTCACCCCTCCACTTT
TRBV7-6	TRBJ2-2	-	medium-sized	CASSASSLPPGELFF	TGTGCCAGCAGCGCAAGCAGTTTACCTCCCGGGGAGCTGTTTTTT
TRBV7-9	TRBJ2-5	-	-	CASSKTRLTSNETQYF	TGTGCCAGCAGCAAGACCCGGCTCACTAGTAACGAGACCCAGTACTTC
TRBV9	TRBJ1-1	-	once	CASSVEVQIRNTGAFF	TGTGCCAGCAGCGTAGAAGTTCAGATACGGAACACTGGAGCTTTCTTT
TRBV20-1	TRBJ2-1	-	-	CSARFGSGSVSNEQFF	TGCAGTGCTAGATTCGGGTCGGGGTCGGTTAGCAATGAGCAGTTCTTC
TRBV6-5	TRBJ2-5	TRBD2	-	CASSDLAAGGGETQYF	TGTGCCAGCAGTGACCTAGCGGCGGGAGGAGGGGAGACCCAGTACTTC
TRBV19	TRBJ1-2	-	-	CASSIDPNRNYGYTF	TGTGCCAGTAGTATAGATCCTAACAGGAACTATGGCTACACCTTC
TRBV27	TRBJ1-5	-	few	CASSLSGVNQPQHF	TGTGCCAGCAGTTTATCAGGTGTTAATCAGCCCCAGCATTTT
TRBV29-1	TRBJ1-3	-	few	CSVQRGSGNTIYF	TGCAGCGTCCAGCGAGGCTCTGGAAACACCATATATTTT
TRBV27	TRBJ2-1	TRBD2	few	CASRRTSGSYNEQFF	TGTGCCAGCAGGCGAACTAGCGGGAGCTACAATGAGCAGTTCTTC
TRBV3-1	TRBJ1-2	-	-	CASSQGIRVGYTF	TGTGCCAGCAGCCAAGGAATTAGGGTTGGCTACACCTTC
TRBV24-1	TRBJ2-1	-	few	CATSMAIEQFF	TGTGCCACCAGTATGGCGATTGAGCAGTTCTTC
TRBV5-1	TRBJ1-5	TRBD1	many	CASSLVQGVHQPQHF	TGCGCCAGCAGCTTGGTTCAGGGGGTACATCAGCCCCAGCATTTT
TRBV5-5	TRBJ1-5	-	-	CASSLDGGNSPQHF	TGTGCCAGCAGCTTGGACGGCGGGAACTCACCCCAGCATTTT
TRBV18	TRBJ2-5	-	-	CASSLETPKTQETQYF	TGTGCCAGCTCACTGGAGACACCGAAGACCCAAGAGACCCAGTACTTC
TRBV10-3	TRBJ1-6	TRBD1	-	CAISERWGQGNSPLHF	TGTGCCATCAGTGAACGTTGGGGACAGGGGAATTCACCCCTCCACTTT
TRBV29-1	TRBJ2-5	-	few	CSASDTKETQYF	TGCAGCGCCTCAGACACCAAAGAGACCCAGTACTTC
TRBV5-1	TRBJ2-1	-	many	CASSLVLSYSSYNEQFF	TGCGCCAGCAGCTTGGTCCTCTCTTACAGCTCCTACAATGAGCAGTTCTTC
TRBV4-1	TRBJ1-4	-	-	CASRTPGTLQEKLFF	TGCGCCAGCAGAACCCCGGGGACTCTTCAAGAAAAACTGTTTTTT
TRBV21-1	TRBJ1-5	-	-	CASSTSTDGNQPQHF	TGTGCCAGCAGCACCTCGACAGATGGCAATCAGCCCCAGCATTTT
TRBV6-2/TRBV6-3	TRBJ1-1	-	few	CASSDWTGRTEAFF	TGTGCCAGCAGTGATTGGACGGGAAGGACTGAAGCTTTCTTT